Reported below is one TCR beta chain. Its antigen remains unknown. The ends were cut back, 5 bases at V and 2 bases at J, with 12 bases in the middle. The CDR3 consists of 14 residues. CDR1 is SGHVS, CDR2 FQNEAQ, per germline. The authors ran a second PCR of roughly 6 to 11 cycles using a sample-barcoded 5' primer and a J-beta primer mix. Each sample yielded at least 3 million CDR3-containing paired-end reads. A single record per CDR3 protein comes from TCRdb applying MiXCR to the 5' RACE reads. The data contain 1.2 million to 1.5 million distinct CDR3 sequences, approximately 40% of them singletons. The source of the sample is a study of blood T cells in healthy people across ages. General study results and limits: PBMC samples, being unsorted, prevented any conclusive comparison of naive and antigen-experienced cells. Naive CD4+ cells and diversity were both higher in long-lived donors than in aged donors. TCR beta diversity per million T cells fell roughly linearly with age.

This clonotype was sampled from a young woman in good health. This chain links TRBV7-8 with TRBJ1-1, with D possibly matching TRBD1 (6 bases). Sequencing used blood. The CDR3 nucleotides are TGTGCCAGCAGCCTGGACAGATTCAACACTGAAGCTTTCTTT. Translating gives CASSLDRFNTEAFF.